The 22 T cell receptor beta chains given below trace back to one sample, sequenced in a study of blood T cell repertoires in COVID-19. Sequencing was performed with immunoSEQ multiplex PCR; in TCRdb, only in-frame clones are kept and a portion is missing. The table has about 190,000 clones, roughly nine tenths seen once; the top ten hold around 1.2%. Material: peripheral blood. The receptors derive from a young man with acute or convalescent COVID-19.

This clone occurred a few times. The rearrangement links TRBV7-3 to TRBJ2-1; TRBD2 matches 12 bases. Unmatched junction bases numbered 6, after V lost 5 bases and J lost 7 bases. Germline lookup yields CDR1 SGHTA and CDR2 FQGTGA. This CDR3 contains 15 residues. The CDR3 coding sequence is TGTGCCAGCAGCCCCCGACTAGCGGGAGTGAATGAGCAGTTCTTC. Its protein product is CASSPRLAGVNEQFF.

The V call is TRBV5-1, the J call TRBJ2-7; D is possibly TRBD2 (6 bases). The CDR3 runs to 14 residues. V gave up 1 base and J gave up 6 bases, with 14 bases separating them. Germline V CDR1 and CDR2: SGHRS, YFSETQ. As DNA, the CDR3 is TGCGCCAGCAGCTTGAGTTGGGGGGTTGGCGAGCAGTACTTC. It specifies CASSLSWGVGEQYF.

The chain employs TRBV6-5 and TRBJ1-5; D not certain. The CDR3 consists of 16 residues. V was trimmed by 0 bases and J by 1 base, leaving 10 bases between them. Germline CDR1 is MNHEY and CDR2 is SVGAGI. The CDR3 DNA reads as TGTGCCAGCAGTTACTCGACCCCGGGAAGCAATCAGCCCCAGCATTTT. Protein product: CASSYSTPGSNQPQHF.

J is TRBJ2-1 and V is TRBV12-3 or TRBV12-4; D is unclear. Trimming left V 1 base short and J 12 bases short, with 10 bases between. CDR3 length equals 12 residues. CDR3 residues: CASSLVPRAQFF. The DNA of the CDR3 is TGTGCCAGCAGTTTAGTCCCAAGAGCGCAGTTCTTC.

The count of this clone is one. Here the CDR3 DNA reads TGTGCCAGCAGTCCCCCGGGACTAGGTTATGAGCAGTTCTTC. This translates into CASSPPGLGYEQFF. The chain recombines TRBV2 with TRBJ2-1; the match to TRBD2 covers 8 bases. The J segment lost 8 bases and the V segment lost 5 bases, leaving 8 bases of the junction unmatched. This CDR3 contains 14 residues. Germline V gives CDR1 SNHLY, CDR2 FYNNEI.

This clone was seen more than once but under ten times. This chain joins TRBV6-5 and TRBJ2-7; TRBD2 matches at 11 bases. The CDR3 covers 15 residues. Germline loops: CDR1 MNHEY, CDR2 SVGAGI. V lost 6 bases, J lost 2 bases, and 6 bases stayed unmatched. CDR3 in amino acids: CASRVSGGAPYEQYF. CDR3 coding DNA: TGTGCCAGCAGGGTTAGCGGGGGGGCCCCCTACGAGCAGTACTTC.

This chain links TRBV18 with TRBJ1-1; tentatively, D is TRBD1 (5 bases). This CDR3 has 14 residues. Germline values: CDR1 KGHSH, CDR2 LQKENI. V dropped 2 bases and J dropped 1 base, with 8 bases sitting between them. The CDR3 reads CASSPIQGNTEAFF. In DNA form, the CDR3 reads TGTGCCAGCTCACCAATCCAGGGGAACACTGAAGCTTTCTTT.

V and J are TRBV3-1 (or the pseudogene TRBV3-2) and TRBJ1-3, with a tentative D call TRBD1 (5 bases). Germline CDR1 is LGHDT and CDR2 is YNNKEL (reference sequence). This CDR3 is built from 17 residues. Trimming took off 4 bases at V and 0 bases at J, with 16 bases between the two ends. The CDR3, as DNA: TGTGCCAGCAGCCTCCGAGGCGGGGGGTACTCTGGAAACACCATATATTTT. Protein: CASSLRGGGYSGNTIYF.

The rearrangement joins TRBV18 to TRBJ2-1; D is undetermined. Deletions cut 3 bases from V and 4 bases from J, with 10 bases between. The CDR3 extends over 14 amino acids. Germline assignment: CDR1 KGHSH and CDR2 LQKENI. As DNA, the CDR3 is TGTGCCAGCTCACCCCTCGGGTTATACAATGAGCAGTTCTTC. It is translated as CASSPLGLYNEQFF.

This clone was detected only a few times. Relative to the germline gene, one junction end is altered; a read error may explain this. The chain joins TRBV7-7 to TRBJ1-5; D call uncertain. CDR1 and CDR2 (germline): SSHAT, FNYEAQ (reference sequence). The CDR3 is 15 residues long. This CDR3 reads CASTYNVMRVQPQHF. CDR3 DNA sequence: TGTGCTAGCACCTACAACGTTATGAGGGTTCAGCCCCAGCATTTT. The variable domain in full, completed from reference TRBV7-7 and TRBJ1-5, reads GAGVSQSPRYKVTKRGQDVTLRCDPISSHATLYWYQQALGQGPEFLTYFNYEAQPDKSGLPSDRFSAERPEGSISTLTIQRTEQRDSAMYRCASTYNVMRVQPQHFGDGTRLSIL.

This sequence joins TRBV27 and TRBJ2-3; D may be TRBD2 (5 bases). Germline CDR1 reads MNHEY; CDR2 reads SMNVEV (reference sequence). This CDR3 comprises 15 residues. Trimming stripped 4 bases from V and 7 bases from J, with 18 bases between. Here the CDR3 DNA reads TGTGCCAGCAGTTCTGGACTTACCCGCCCAAATACGCAGTATTTT. It yields the protein CASSSGLTRPNTQYF.

V is TRBV9 and J is TRBJ1-1; TRBD1 might be the D (6 bases). V was shortened by 0 bases and J by 3 bases, with 9 bases between the two germline ends. The CDR3 is 14 amino acids. Germline V lookup: CDR1 SGDLS, CDR2 YYNGEE. The CDR3 DNA sequence: TGTGCCAGCAGCGTAGTACAGGGAGACACTGAAGCTTTCTTT. Its protein is CASSVVQGDTEAFF.

The V and J genes are TRBV6-5 and TRBJ1-2, with 7 bases aligning to TRBD1. V lost 7 bases, J lost 4 bases, and 9 bases stayed unmatched. This CDR3 comprises 14 residues. CDR1 MNHEY and CDR2 SVGAGI come from the germline V gene. The CDR3 here is CASNQGQSFYGYTF. The CDR3 DNA reads TGTGCCAGCAACCAGGGACAGAGCTTCTATGGCTACACCTTC.

The rearrangement joins TRBV12-5 to TRBJ2-1, with TRBD2 matching 10 bases. V shed 6 bases and J 6 bases; nucleotides not matched to a gene: 5. CDR3 length: 14 residues. Germline loops: CDR1 LGHNT, CDR2 FRNRAP. The CDR3 loop is CASGIAGGSNEQFF. The CDR3 nucleotides are TGTGCTAGTGGAATAGCGGGGGGTAGCAATGAGCAGTTCTTC.

The chain couples TRBV11-2 to TRBJ2-2, with TRBD2 matching over 9 bases. Germline V gene lookup returns CDR1 SGHAT and CDR2 FQNNGV. The trim removed 1 base at V and 7 bases at J, leaving 4 bases unmatched. The CDR3 length is 15 residues. CDR3 sequence (DNA): TGTGCCAGCAGCTTAGCGCGGGGGGGCATCGGGGAGCTGTTTTTT. This gives the protein CASSLARGGIGELFF.

The chain is built from TRBV30 and TRBJ2-5; TRBD2 matches at 12 bases. The ends lost 5 bases at V and 4 bases at J; junction bases unmatched: 8. This CDR3 has 15 amino acids. Germline CDR1 GTSNPN, CDR2 SVGIG (reference sequence). DNA for the CDR3: TGTGCCTGGTCAACGACTAGCGGGAGTGCAGAGACCCAGTACTTC. Protein product: CAWSTTSGSAETQYF.

The rearrangement uses TRBV5-1 and TRBJ2-1, with TRBD1 as a possible D gene (6 bases). The CDR3 has 15 amino acids. Germline V gives CDR1 SGHRS, CDR2 YFSETQ. With 0 bases removed from V and 7 bases from J, the gap between germline ends came to 14 bases. For the CDR3, the DNA is TGCGCCAGCAGCTTGGCGGACAGAAATATGAATGAGCAGTTCTTC. It specifies CASSLADRNMNEQFF.

The V gene is TRBV5-5, the J gene TRBJ2-1; 7 nucleotides match TRBD2. The V and J ends lost 2 bases and 7 bases, in that order; junction bases with no gene match: 15. The CDR3 has 17 residues. Germline CDR1 is SGHKS and CDR2 is YYEKEE (reference sequence). The CDR3 loop reads CASSFSAGGGLMNEQFF. As DNA, the CDR3 is TGTGCCAGCAGCTTTTCGGCGGGCGGGGGATTGATGAATGAGCAGTTCTTC.

The V and J genes are TRBV30 and TRBJ2-3; 8 nucleotides agree with TRBD2. Germline CDR1 GTSNPN, CDR2 SVGIG (reference sequence). V shed 8 bases and J 5 bases; nucleotides not matched to a gene: 12. CDR3 length: 14 amino acids. CDR3 nucleotide sequence: TGTGCCCGCGACCGTATAGCGGGACAAGATACGCAGTATTTT. Translating it yields CARDRIAGQDTQYF.

The V call is TRBV7-8, the J call TRBJ1-1; D might be TRBD1 (6 bases). Germline V gives CDR1 SGHVS, CDR2 FQNEAQ. V gave up 0 bases and J gave up 6 bases, with 14 bases separating them. This CDR3 is built from 15 residues. This CDR3 reads CASSLANLRGPEAFF. CDR3 DNA sequence: TGTGCCAGCAGCTTAGCGAATTTGCGGGGGCCTGAAGCTTTCTTT.

This chain connects TRBV5-1 to TRBJ2-1, with a possible D match to TRBD2 (5 bases). CDR1 SGHRS and CDR2 YFSETQ come from the germline V gene. CDR3 length equals 13 residues. Trimming removed 1 base from V and 8 bases from J, with 10 bases in between. As DNA, the CDR3 is TGCGCCAGCAGCTTGTTTCGGCGGGATGAGCAGTTCTTC. It codes for CASSLFRRDEQFF.

This chain connects TRBV7-9 to TRBJ1-5; TRBD1 matches 9 bases. V lost 5 bases to trimming and J lost 1 base; unmatched junction nucleotides: 12. Germline V CDR1 and CDR2: SEHNR, FQNEAQ (reference sequence). This CDR3 has 18 residues. CDR3 amino acids: CASSNAKGTGWSNQPQHF. In nucleotides, the CDR3 is TGTGCCAGCAGCAACGCAAAGGGGACAGGGTGGAGCAATCAGCCCCAGCATTTT.